This T cell receptor (beta chain) stems from a study of blood T cell repertoires in COVID-19. Study overall: Donors in the United States, Italy and Spain gave samples during acute or convalescent COVID-19. PBMCs, B-cell-depleted T cells, or T cells were the source of the cDNA or gDNA that made up the material.

The Seattle patients joined while their infection was active and were tracked longitudinally afterward. CDR1 SGHVS and CDR2 FQNEAQ come from the germline V gene. The CDR3 covers 18 residues. Germline trimming cut 0 bases from V and 6 bases from J; bases unmatched to any gene: 14. In the original analysis: Reference gene primer amplification gave estimated nucleated cell counts. Libraries were prepared by immunoSEQ multiplex PCR; TCRdb keeps only in-frame clonotypes and omits some of them. V and J calls and clone size follow that table, whereas D and trimming were derived from the DNA. The data show 150,000 to 200,000 clones, with 85% to 90% seen just once and around 13% held by the top ten.

The sample was peripheral blood. The receptor was derived from an older woman with COVID-19, enrolled during active disease. The rearrangement uses TRBV7-8 and TRBJ1-2; 9 nucleotides align to TRBD1. The CDR3 loop is CASSLAAGTGSSRHGYTF. The CDR3 DNA is TGTGCCAGCAGCTTAGCCGCCGGGACAGGGTCTAGCCGCCATGGCTACACCTTC.